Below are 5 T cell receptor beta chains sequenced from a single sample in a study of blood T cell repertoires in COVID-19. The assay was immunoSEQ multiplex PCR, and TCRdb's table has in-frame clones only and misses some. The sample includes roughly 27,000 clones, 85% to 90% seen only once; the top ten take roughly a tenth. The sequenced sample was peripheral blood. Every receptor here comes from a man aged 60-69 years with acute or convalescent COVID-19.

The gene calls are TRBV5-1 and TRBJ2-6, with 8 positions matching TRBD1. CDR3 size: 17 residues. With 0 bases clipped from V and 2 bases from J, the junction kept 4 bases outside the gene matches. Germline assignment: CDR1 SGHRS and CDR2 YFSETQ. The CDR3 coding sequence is TGCGCCAGCAGCTTGGTACAGGGGGGCACTGGGGCCAACGTCCTGACTTTC. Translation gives CASSLVQGGTGANVLTF.

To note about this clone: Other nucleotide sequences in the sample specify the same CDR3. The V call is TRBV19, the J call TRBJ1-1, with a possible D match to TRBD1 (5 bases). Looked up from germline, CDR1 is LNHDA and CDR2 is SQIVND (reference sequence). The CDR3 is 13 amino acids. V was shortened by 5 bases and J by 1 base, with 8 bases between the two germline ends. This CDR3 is CASSRGKNTEAFF. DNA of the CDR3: TGTGCCAGTAGTCGGGGGAAGAACACTGAAGCTTTCTTT.

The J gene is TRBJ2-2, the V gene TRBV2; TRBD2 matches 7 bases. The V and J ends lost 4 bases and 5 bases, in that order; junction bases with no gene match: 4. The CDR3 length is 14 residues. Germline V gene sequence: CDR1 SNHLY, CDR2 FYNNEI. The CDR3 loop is CASSVSGLTGELFF. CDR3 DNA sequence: TGTGCCAGCAGTGTTAGCGGGCTGACCGGGGAGCTGTTTTTT.

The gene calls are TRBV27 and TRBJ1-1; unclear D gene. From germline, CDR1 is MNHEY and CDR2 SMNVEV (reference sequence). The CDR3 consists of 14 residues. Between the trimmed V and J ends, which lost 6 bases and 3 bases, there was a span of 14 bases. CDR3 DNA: TGTGCCAGCAGCATCTCGGTAATGGACACTGAAGCTTTCTTT. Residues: CASSISVMDTEAFF.

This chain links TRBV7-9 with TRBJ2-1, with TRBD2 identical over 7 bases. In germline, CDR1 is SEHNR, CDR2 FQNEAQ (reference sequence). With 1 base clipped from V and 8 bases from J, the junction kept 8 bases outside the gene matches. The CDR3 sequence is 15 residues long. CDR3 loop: CASSLGTSKSDEQFF. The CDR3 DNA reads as TGTGCCAGCAGCTTAGGGACTAGTAAGTCTGATGAGCAGTTCTTC.